These T cell receptor beta chains were read from a single sample in a study of memory CD4+ T cells and cytomegalovirus serostatus. Some clones are missing from TCRdb's copy, which holds only in-frame ones; the method was immunoSEQ multiplex PCR. The sample has 45,000 to 70,000 clones; approximately 81% are singletons. Material: memory CD4+ T cells from blood. Receptors originate from an adult in good health and CMV-seronegative. Some clones in this sample may be carry-over from other donors' samples. CDR3s include the opening cysteine and the closing phenylalanine or tryptophan. Clone size is shown for a subset of rows, as once, few, many or a class of expanded clone.

v_call: TRBV7-2; clone_size: NA; j_call: TRBJ1-5; cdr3_aa: CASSLEGSGPQHF
v_call: TRBV7-2; clone_size: NA; j_call: TRBJ1-4; cdr3_aa: CASSLARGQEKLFF
v_call: TRBV7-9; clone_size: NA; j_call: TRBJ2-3; cdr3_aa: CASSLGGSGTDTQYF
v_call: TRBV18; clone_size: NA; j_call: TRBJ1-1; cdr3_aa: CASSPSEGTEAFF
v_call: TRBV4-3; clone_size: NA; j_call: TRBJ2-7; cdr3_aa: CASSRKRTAYEQYF
v_call: TRBV5-1; clone_size: NA; j_call: TRBJ1-6; cdr3_aa: CASSLAPGQDSPLHF
v_call: TRBV28; clone_size: NA; j_call: TRBJ2-7; cdr3_aa: CASSNYEQYF
v_call: TRBV29-1; clone_size: NA; j_call: TRBJ1-2; cdr3_aa: CSTRGRTGVGYTF
v_call: TRBV5-4; clone_size: NA; j_call: TRBJ2-5; cdr3_aa: CASSLSRGGVETQYF
v_call: TRBV18; clone_size: once; j_call: TRBJ2-3; cdr3_aa: CASSPKGLADTQYF
v_call: TRBV5-1; clone_size: NA; j_call: TRBJ2-1; cdr3_aa: CASSPDVSSYNEQFF
v_call: TRBV7-2; clone_size: NA; j_call: TRBJ2-5; cdr3_aa: CASSPTPTGGRETQYF
v_call: TRBV6-1; clone_size: few; j_call: TRBJ1-6; cdr3_aa: CASSGKHTGNSPLHF
v_call: TRBV4-1; clone_size: NA; j_call: TRBJ2-1; cdr3_aa: CASSQDAAGGPREQFF
v_call: TRBV10-2; clone_size: NA; j_call: TRBJ2-5; cdr3_aa: CASRGERRRETQYF
v_call: TRBV28; clone_size: NA; j_call: TRBJ2-1; cdr3_aa: CAARDNYNEQFF
v_call: TRBV2; clone_size: NA; j_call: TRBJ2-7; cdr3_aa: CASRAGVMAYEQYF
v_call: TRBV9; clone_size: few; j_call: TRBJ1-3; cdr3_aa: CASSSNSRDRAGNTIYF
v_call: TRBV7-2; clone_size: NA; j_call: TRBJ1-2; cdr3_aa: CASSLGGSVYGYTF
v_call: TRBV28; clone_size: NA; j_call: TRBJ1-1; cdr3_aa: CASSPGTGAGNTEAFF
v_call: TRBV28; clone_size: NA; j_call: TRBJ2-7; cdr3_aa: CATNVRGEQYF
v_call: TRBV7-3; clone_size: NA; j_call: TRBJ2-3; cdr3_aa: CASSLRTSPSTDTQYF
v_call: TRBV7-9; clone_size: NA; j_call: TRBJ2-7; cdr3_aa: CASSLDTGHGATEQYF
v_call: TRBV29-1; clone_size: few; j_call: TRBJ1-2; cdr3_aa: CSVRTSNYGYTF
v_call: TRBV4-1; clone_size: NA; j_call: TRBJ2-3; cdr3_aa: CASSPQAPGNTQYF
v_call: TRBV28; clone_size: NA; j_call: TRBJ1-4; cdr3_aa: CASSSFRATNEKLFF
v_call: TRBV2; clone_size: NA; j_call: TRBJ2-3; cdr3_aa: CASRERESSDTQYF
v_call: TRBV28; clone_size: NA; j_call: TRBJ2-1; cdr3_aa: CASSPWGTGGAYNEQFF
v_call: TRBV28; clone_size: NA; j_call: TRBJ1-2; cdr3_aa: CASKAGGNYGYTF
v_call: TRBV5-1; clone_size: NA; j_call: TRBJ1-5; cdr3_aa: CASSLGQVPNQPQHF
v_call: TRBV27; clone_size: NA; j_call: TRBJ2-5; cdr3_aa: CASSLSLGGGETQYF
v_call: TRBV5-1; clone_size: NA; j_call: TRBJ1-1; cdr3_aa: CASSLEGRAYTEAFF
v_call: TRBV7-2; clone_size: NA; j_call: TRBJ1-1; cdr3_aa: CASSPQGRTEAFF
v_call: TRBV5-6; clone_size: NA; j_call: TRBJ2-5; cdr3_aa: CASSYRQGRETQYF
v_call: TRBV25-1; clone_size: NA; j_call: TRBJ1-6; cdr3_aa: CASSEERSYNSPLHF
v_call: TRBV4-3; clone_size: NA; j_call: TRBJ1-2; cdr3_aa: CASSLTLGRGEYIITNYGYTF
v_call: TRBV5-4; clone_size: NA; j_call: TRBJ2-3; cdr3_aa: CASSSRLAGNTDTQYF
v_call: TRBV11-2; clone_size: NA; j_call: TRBJ2-3; cdr3_aa: CASSPRGRGSTDTQYF
v_call: TRBV7-2; clone_size: NA; j_call: TRBJ2-1; cdr3_aa: CASSTRTPPGTRQFF
v_call: TRBV7-9; clone_size: NA; j_call: TRBJ2-7; cdr3_aa: CASSPFGSSYEQYF
v_call: TRBV7-3; clone_size: NA; j_call: TRBJ2-4; cdr3_aa: CASSPHGTGKGVTKNIQYF
v_call: TRBV10-3; clone_size: NA; j_call: TRBJ2-7; cdr3_aa: CAISNRGDYEQYF
v_call: TRBV28; clone_size: NA; j_call: TRBJ2-7; cdr3_aa: CASSKGAGRDEQYF
v_call: TRBV6-6; clone_size: NA; j_call: TRBJ2-7; cdr3_aa: CASSLSTGNSEQYF
v_call: TRBV4-1; clone_size: NA; j_call: TRBJ2-6; cdr3_aa: CASRPGRPGYGANVLTF